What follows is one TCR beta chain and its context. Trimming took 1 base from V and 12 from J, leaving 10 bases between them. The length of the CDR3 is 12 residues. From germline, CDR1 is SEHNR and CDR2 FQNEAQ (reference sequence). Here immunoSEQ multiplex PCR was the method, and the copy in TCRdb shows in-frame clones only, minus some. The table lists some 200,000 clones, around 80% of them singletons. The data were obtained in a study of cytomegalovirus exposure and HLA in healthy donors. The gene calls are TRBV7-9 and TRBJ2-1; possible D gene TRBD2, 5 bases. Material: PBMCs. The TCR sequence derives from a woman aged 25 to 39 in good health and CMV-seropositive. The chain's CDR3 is CASSLGGGRQFF. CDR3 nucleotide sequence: TGTGCCAGCAGCTTAGGTGGAGGTAGGCAGTTCTTC. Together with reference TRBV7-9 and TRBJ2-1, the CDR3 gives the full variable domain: DTGVSQNPRHKITKRGQNVTFRCDPISEHNRLYWYRQTLGQGPEFLTYFQNEAQLEKSRLLSDRFSAERPKGSFSTLEIQRTEQGDSAMYLCASSLGGGRQFFGPGTRLTVL.